This T cell receptor beta chain was recovered during a study of blood T cell repertoires in COVID-19. This CDR3 comprises 18 residues. Germline V gene lookup returns CDR1 MDHEN and CDR2 SYDVKM. The V gene end was trimmed by 6 bases and the J gene end by 2 bases; junction bases not matched to a gene: 15. Profiled with immunoSEQ multiplex PCR; TCRdb holds only in-frame clones, not every one. The repertoire includes around 190,000 clones, more than 75% of them detected once, and approximately 8% sits in the top ten. The V call is TRBV28, the J call TRBJ1-5, with TRBD1 matching 8 bases. The sequenced sample was peripheral blood. The receptor comes from a woman aged 55 to 70 with COVID-19, enrolled during active disease. In nucleotides, the CDR3 is TGTGCCAGCAGCAAAAACAGGGGGGGGAGTCGTGGCAATCAGCCCCAGCATTTT. Protein: CASSKNRGGSRGNQPQHF.